This TCR beta chain appears in the sequencing data of a study of shared clonotypes between healthy human individuals. The CDR3 runs to 14 residues. CDR1 is SNHLY and CDR2 is FYNNEI in the germline V gene. Trimming stripped 5 bases from V and 3 bases from J, with 11 bases between. Data came from immunoSEQ multiplex PCR; TCRdb stores just in-frame clones and leaves some out. The sample comprises about 660,000 clones, around two thirds of which are singletons, and approximately 1.8% rests with the top ten. The source material was memory CD4+ T cells sorted from blood. Subset meaning: CD45RA-negative fraction. The sequence came from a woman under 40 in good health. This chain uses TRBV2 with TRBJ1-3; D unclear. The CDR3, as DNA: TGTGCCAGCAGTTTCGGGAGTAGTGGAAACACCATATATTTT. It translates to CASSFGSSGNTIYF.